This T cell receptor (beta chain) was recovered during a study of T-cell memory formation after mild COVID-19. Study-wide findings and caveats: The SARS-CoV-2 specificity of second-wave clones reaching peak at day 37 remained unverified.

TCRdb re-derived calls from the 5' RACE reads in MiXCR, one entry per CDR3 protein. The sample holds 450,000 to 650,000 distinct CDR3 sequences, roughly 20% seen once. This clonotype was detected ten times or more. Antigen: not known. The CDR3 consists of 16 residues. Between the trimmed V and J ends, which lost 3 bases and 2 bases, there was a span of 15 bases. Germline CDR1 reads LGHNA; CDR2 reads YNFKEQ. The sequencing sample was made of PBMCs or a T cell subset sorted from them (not recorded which). The chain links TRBV4-2 to TRBJ2-3; possible D gene TRBD2, 5 bases. The receptor was isolated from an adult woman who had mild COVID-19 (a few samples of this study predate the infection). Cell type and time point are not known. The CDR3 spells CASSQDSLRYTDTQYF. For the CDR3, the DNA is TGTGCCAGCAGCCAGGACTCCCTACGATACACAGATACGCAGTATTTT.